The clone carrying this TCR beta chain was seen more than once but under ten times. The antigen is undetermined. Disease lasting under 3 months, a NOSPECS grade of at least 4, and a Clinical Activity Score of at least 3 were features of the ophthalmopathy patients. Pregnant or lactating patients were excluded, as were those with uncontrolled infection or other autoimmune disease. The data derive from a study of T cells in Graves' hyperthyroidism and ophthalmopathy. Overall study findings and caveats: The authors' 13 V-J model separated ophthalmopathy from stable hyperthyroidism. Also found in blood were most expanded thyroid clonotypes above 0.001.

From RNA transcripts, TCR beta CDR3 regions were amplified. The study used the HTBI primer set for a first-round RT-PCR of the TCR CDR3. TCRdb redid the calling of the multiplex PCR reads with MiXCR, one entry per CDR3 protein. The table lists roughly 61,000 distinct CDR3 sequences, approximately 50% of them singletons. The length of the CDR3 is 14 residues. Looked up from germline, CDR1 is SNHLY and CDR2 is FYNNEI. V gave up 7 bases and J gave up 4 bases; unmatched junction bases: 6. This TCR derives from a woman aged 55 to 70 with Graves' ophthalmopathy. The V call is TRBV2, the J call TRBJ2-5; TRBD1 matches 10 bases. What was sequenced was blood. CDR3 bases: TGTGCCAGCACCGGGACAGGGGAGGGAGAGACCCAGTACTTC. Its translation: CASTGTGEGETQYF.